This record looks at one TCR beta chain sequence and its context. The entry originates in a study of blood T cell repertoires in COVID-19. Study as a whole: The samples span acute and convalescent COVID-19 from the United States, Italy and Spain. PBMCs, B-cell-depleted T cells, or T cells were the source of the cDNA or gDNA that made up the material.

Produced via immunoSEQ multiplex PCR; TCRdb's table is partial and in-frame only. The data show about 150,000 clones, approximately 86% seen once. From germline, CDR1 is LGHNA and CDR2 YSLEER. The CDR3 is made up of 15 amino acids. V shed 1 base and J 5 bases; nucleotides not matched to a gene: 2. Enrollment of patients from Seattle took place during active infection, with longitudinal follow-up. This sequence was found in a man in his 60s with COVID-19, enrolled during active disease. The chain uses TRBV4-3 and TRBJ1-6, with 7 bases aligning to TRBD1. Sequencing used peripheral blood. CDR3 sequence reads: CASSQVTGDNSPLHF. CDR3 nucleotide sequence: TGCGCCAGCAGCCAAGTTACAGGGGATAATTCACCCCTCCACTTT.